This T cell receptor (beta chain) emerged from a study of T-cell reconstitution after alpha-beta-depleted transplantation in children. Study outcomes and limitations: It was reported that alpha-beta T cells came from several hundred expanded graft clones (about two months after transplant).

This clonotype was observed many times. The antigen is undetermined. V gave up 1 base and J gave up 7 bases, with 16 bases separating them. The germline V gene has CDR1 LGHNA and CDR2 YSLEER. The CDR3 has 15 residues. Unique molecular identifiers were used to barcode this TCRbeta library. TCRdb re-derived calls from the PCR reads in MiXCR, one entry per CDR3 protein. The data show around 960,000 distinct CDR3 sequences, with roughly 31% seen just once and over 25% held by the top ten. The origin of this receptor is a boy under two years old who had a stem cell transplant for SCID, so the T cells may come from the graft donor. The chain uses TRBV4-3 and TRBJ2-5, with D maybe TRBD1 (6 bases). The sequenced sample was PBMCs, mostly from graft donor cells, obtained 360 days after TCRalphabeta/CD19-depleted stem cell transplant. CDR3: CASSQGVRGRGTQYF. CDR3 DNA: TGCGCCAGCAGCCAAGGGGTCAGGGGACGAGGGACCCAGTACTTC.